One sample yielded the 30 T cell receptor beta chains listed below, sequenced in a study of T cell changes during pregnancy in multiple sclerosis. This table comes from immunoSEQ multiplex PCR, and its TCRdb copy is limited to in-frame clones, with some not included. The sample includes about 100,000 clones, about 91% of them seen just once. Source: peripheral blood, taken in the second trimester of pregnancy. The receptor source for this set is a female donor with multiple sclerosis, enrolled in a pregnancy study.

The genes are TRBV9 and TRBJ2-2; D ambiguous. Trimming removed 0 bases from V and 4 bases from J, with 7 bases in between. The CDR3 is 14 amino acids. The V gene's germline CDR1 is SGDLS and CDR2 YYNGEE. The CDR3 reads CASSVVDSTGELFF. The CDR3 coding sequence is TGTGCCAGCAGCGTAGTAGATTCCACCGGGGAGCTGTTTTTT.

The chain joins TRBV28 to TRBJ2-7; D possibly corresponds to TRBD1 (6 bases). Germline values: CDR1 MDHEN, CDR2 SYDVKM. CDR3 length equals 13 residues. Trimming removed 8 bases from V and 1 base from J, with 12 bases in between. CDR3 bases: TGTGCCAGCGGCGGACAGCAATCCTACGAGCAGTACTTC. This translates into CASGGQQSYEQYF. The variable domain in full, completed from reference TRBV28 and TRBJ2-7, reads DVKVTQSSRYLVKRTGEKVFLECVQDMDHENMFWYRQDPGLGLRLIYFSYDVKMKEKGDIPEGYSVSREKKERFSLILESASTNQTSMYLCASGGQQSYEQYFGPGTRLTVT.

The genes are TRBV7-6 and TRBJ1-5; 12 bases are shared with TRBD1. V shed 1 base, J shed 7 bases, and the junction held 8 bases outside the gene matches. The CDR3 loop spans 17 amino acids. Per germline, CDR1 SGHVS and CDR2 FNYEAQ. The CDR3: CASSLGPGQGAGQPQHF. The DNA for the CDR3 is TGTGCCAGCAGCTTAGGGCCGGGACAGGGGGCAGGACAGCCCCAGCATTTT.

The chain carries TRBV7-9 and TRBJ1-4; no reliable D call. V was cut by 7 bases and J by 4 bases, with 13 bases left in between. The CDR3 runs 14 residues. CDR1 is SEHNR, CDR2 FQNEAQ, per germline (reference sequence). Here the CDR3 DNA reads TGTGCCAGCACCGAGTGGGAGAGTAATGAAAAACTGTTTTTT. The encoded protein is CASTEWESNEKLFF.

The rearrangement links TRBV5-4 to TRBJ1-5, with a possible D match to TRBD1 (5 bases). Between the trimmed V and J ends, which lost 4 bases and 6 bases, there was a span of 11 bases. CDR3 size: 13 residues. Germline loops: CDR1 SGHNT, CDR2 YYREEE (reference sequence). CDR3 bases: TGTGCCAGCAGCGACTCAAGGGGTCAGCCCCAGCATTTT. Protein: CASSDSRGQPQHF.

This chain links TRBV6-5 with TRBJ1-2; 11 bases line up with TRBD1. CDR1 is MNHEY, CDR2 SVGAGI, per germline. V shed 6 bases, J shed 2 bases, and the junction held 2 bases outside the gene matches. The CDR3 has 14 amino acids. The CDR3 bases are TGTGCCAGCAGGTGGGACAGGGGGAACTATGGCTACACCTTC. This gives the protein CASRWDRGNYGYTF.

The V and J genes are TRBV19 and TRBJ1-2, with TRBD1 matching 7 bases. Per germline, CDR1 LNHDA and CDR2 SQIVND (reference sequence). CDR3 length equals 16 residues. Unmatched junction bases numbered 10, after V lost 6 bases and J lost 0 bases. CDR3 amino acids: CASSPRDRVTNYGYTF. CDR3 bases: TGTGCCAGTAGCCCCCGGGACAGAGTAACTAACTATGGCTACACCTTC.

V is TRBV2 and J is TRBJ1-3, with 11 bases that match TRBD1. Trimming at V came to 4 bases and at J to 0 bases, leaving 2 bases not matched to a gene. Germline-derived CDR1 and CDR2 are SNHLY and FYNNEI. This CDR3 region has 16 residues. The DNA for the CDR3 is TGTGCCAGCAGTGCCGGGACAGGGGGCTCTGGAAACACCATATATTTT. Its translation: CASSAGTGGSGNTIYF.

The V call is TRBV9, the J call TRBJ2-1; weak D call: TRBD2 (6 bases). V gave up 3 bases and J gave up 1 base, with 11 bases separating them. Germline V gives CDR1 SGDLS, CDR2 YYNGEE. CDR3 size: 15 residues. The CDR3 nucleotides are TGTGCCAGCAGCGGGGGCGGGATATCCTACAATGAGCAGTTCTTC. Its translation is CASSGGGISYNEQFF.

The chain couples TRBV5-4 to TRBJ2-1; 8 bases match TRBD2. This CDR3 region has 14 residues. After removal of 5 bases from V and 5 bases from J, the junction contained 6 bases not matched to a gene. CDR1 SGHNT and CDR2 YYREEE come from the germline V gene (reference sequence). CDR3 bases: TGTGCCAGCAGGAAAACTAGCGGCAACAATGAGCAGTTCTTC. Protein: CASRKTSGNNEQFF.

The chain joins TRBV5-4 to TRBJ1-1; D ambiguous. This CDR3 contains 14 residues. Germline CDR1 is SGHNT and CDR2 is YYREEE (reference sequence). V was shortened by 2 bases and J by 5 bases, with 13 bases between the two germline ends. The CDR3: CASSLYGRGTEAFF. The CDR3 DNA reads TGTGCCAGCAGCTTATACGGAAGAGGAACTGAAGCTTTCTTT. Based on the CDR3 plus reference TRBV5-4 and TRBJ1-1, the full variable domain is ETGVTQSPTHLIKTRGQQVTLRCSSQSGHNTVSWYQQALGQGPQFIFQYYREEENGRGNFPPRFSGLQFPNYSSELNVNALELDDSALYLCASSLYGRGTEAFFGQGTRLTVV.

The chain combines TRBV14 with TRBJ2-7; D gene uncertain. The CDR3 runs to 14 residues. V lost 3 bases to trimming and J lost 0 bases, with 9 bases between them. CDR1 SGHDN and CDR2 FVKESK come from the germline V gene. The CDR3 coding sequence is TGTGCCAGCAGCCATAACCAGAACTCCTACGAGCAGTACTTC. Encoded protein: CASSHNQNSYEQYF.

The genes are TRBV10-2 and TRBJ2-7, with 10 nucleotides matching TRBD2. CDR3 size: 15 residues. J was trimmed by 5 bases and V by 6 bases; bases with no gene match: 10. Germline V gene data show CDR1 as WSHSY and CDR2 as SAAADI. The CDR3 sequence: CASSDLAGGGNEQYF. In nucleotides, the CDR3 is TGCGCCAGCAGCGATTTAGCGGGAGGAGGAAACGAGCAGTACTTC.

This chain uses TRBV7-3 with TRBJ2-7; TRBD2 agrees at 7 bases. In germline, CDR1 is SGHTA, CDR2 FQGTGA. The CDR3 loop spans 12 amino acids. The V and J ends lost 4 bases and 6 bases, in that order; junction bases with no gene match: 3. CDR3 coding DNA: TGTGCCAGCAGCTCGCCGGGGGGCGAGCAGTACTTC. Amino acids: CASSSPGGEQYF.

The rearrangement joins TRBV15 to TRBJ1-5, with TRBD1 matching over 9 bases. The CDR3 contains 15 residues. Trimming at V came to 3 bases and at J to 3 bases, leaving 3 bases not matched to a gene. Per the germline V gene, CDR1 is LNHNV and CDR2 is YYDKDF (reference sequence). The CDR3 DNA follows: TGTGCCACCAGCAGCAGGACAGGGGTCAATCAGCCCCAGCATTTT. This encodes CATSSRTGVNQPQHF.

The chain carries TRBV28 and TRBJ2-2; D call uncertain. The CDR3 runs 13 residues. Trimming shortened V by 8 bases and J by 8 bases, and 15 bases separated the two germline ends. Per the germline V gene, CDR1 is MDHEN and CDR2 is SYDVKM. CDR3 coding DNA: TGTGCCAGCGCCCCTTCCGGAGAGGGGGAGCTGTTTTTT. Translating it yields CASAPSGEGELFF.

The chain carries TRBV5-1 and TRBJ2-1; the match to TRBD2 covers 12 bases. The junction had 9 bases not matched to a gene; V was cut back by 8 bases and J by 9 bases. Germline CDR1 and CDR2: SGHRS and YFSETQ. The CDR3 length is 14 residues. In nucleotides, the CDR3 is TGCGCCAGTAAGCTAGCGGGAGGGCCTGGTGAGCAGTTCTTC. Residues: CASKLAGGPGEQFF.

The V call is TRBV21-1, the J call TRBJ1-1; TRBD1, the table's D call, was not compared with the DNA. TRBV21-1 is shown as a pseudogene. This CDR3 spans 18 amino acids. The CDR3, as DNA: TGTGCCAGCAGCAAAGGAAGGGCAGGGGGCGATCTGAACACTGAAGCTTTCTTT. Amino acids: CASSKGRAGGDLNTEAFF.

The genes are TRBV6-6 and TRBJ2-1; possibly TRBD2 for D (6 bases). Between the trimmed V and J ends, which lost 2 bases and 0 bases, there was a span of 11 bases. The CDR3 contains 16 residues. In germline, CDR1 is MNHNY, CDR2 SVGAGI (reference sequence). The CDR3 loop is CASSYGDLGSYNEQFF. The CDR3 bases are TGTGCCAGCAGTTACGGGGACTTGGGCTCCTACAATGAGCAGTTCTTC.

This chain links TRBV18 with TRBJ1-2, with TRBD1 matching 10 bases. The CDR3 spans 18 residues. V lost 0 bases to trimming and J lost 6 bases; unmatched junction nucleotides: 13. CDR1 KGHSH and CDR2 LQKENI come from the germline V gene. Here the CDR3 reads CASSPPLAGQGRLHGYTF. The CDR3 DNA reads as TGTGCCAGCTCACCACCGTTGGCGGGACAGGGGCGACTCCATGGCTACACCTTC.

CDR3 DNA sequence: TGTGCCAGCAGCTTGACAGGGACAAAAAACATTCAGTACTTC. Protein: CASSLTGTKNIQYF. The chain carries TRBV5-4 and TRBJ2-4, with D perhaps TRBD1 (6 bases). This CDR3 region has 14 residues. V was trimmed by 1 base and J by 4 bases, leaving 9 bases between them. The germline V gene has CDR1 SGHNT and CDR2 YYREEE (reference sequence).

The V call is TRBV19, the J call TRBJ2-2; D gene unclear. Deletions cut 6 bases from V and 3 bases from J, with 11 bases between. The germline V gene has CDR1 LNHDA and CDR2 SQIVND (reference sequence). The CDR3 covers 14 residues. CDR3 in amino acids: CASRWNRDTGELFF. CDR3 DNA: TGTGCCAGTAGATGGAACAGAGACACCGGGGAGCTGTTTTTT.

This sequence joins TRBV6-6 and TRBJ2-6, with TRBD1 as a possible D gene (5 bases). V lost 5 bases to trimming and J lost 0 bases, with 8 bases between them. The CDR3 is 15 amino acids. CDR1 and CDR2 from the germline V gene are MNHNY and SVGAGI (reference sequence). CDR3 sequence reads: CASSGAPSGANVLTF. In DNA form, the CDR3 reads TGTGCCAGCAGTGGGGCCCCCTCTGGGGCCAACGTCCTGACTTTC.

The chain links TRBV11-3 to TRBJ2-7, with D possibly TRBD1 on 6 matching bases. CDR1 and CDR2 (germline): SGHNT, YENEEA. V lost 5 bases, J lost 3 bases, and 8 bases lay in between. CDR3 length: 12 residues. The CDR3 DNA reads TGTGCCAGCAGCCAGACAGGCTACGAGCAGTACTTC. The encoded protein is CASSQTGYEQYF.

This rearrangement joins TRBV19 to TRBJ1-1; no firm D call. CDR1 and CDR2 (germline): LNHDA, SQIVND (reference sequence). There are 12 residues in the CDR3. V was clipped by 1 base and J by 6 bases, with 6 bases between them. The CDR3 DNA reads TGTGCCAGTAGTATAGGAGCACCTGAAGCTTTCTTT. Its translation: CASSIGAPEAFF.

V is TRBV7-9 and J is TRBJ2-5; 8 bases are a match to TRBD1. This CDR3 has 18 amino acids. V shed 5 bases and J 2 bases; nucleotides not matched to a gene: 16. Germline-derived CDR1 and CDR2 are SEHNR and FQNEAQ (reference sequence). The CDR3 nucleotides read TGTGCCAGCAGCCTACTAAGAACCGGGACAGGCGCACAAGAGACCCAGTACTTC. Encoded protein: CASSLLRTGTGAQETQYF.

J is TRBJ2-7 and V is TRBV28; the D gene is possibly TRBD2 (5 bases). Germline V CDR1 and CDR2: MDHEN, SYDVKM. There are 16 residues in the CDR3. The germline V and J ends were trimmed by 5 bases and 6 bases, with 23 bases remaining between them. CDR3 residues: CASSGGPRLRHAEQYF. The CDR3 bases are TGTGCCAGCAGTGGCGGGCCGAGACTACGACACGCCGAGCAGTACTTC. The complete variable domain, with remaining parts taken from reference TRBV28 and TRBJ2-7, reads DVKVTQSSRYLVKRTGEKVFLECVQDMDHENMFWYRQDPGLGLRLIYFSYDVKMKEKGDIPEGYSVSREKKERFSLILESASTNQTSMYLCASSGGPRLRHAEQYFGPGTRLTVT.

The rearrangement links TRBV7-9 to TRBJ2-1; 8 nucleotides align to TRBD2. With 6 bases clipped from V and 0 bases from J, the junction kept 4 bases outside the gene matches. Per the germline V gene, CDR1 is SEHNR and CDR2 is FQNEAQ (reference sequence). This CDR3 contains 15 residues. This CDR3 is CASRFSGSSYNEQFF. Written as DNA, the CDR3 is TGTGCCAGCAGATTCAGCGGGAGCTCCTACAATGAGCAGTTCTTC.

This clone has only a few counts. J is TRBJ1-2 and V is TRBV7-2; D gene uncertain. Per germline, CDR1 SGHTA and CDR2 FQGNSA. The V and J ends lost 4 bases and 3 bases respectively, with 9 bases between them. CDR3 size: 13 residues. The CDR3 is CASSSTPHYGYTF. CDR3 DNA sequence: TGTGCCAGCAGCTCAACTCCCCACTATGGCTACACCTTC.

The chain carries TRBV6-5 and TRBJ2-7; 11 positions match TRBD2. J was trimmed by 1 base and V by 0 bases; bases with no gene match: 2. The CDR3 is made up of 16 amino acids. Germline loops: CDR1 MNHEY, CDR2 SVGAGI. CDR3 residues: CASSYSGTSGSYEQYF. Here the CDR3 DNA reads TGTGCCAGCAGTTACTCAGGGACTAGCGGTTCCTACGAGCAGTACTTC.